This T cell receptor beta chain was documented in a study of blood T cell repertoires in COVID-19. Across the study: COVID-19 samples from acute and convalescent phases originated in the United States, Italy and Spain. PBMCs, B-cell-depleted T cells, or T cells were the source of the cDNA or gDNA that made up the material.

In the authors' workflow: Researchers report that nucleated cell counts were estimated from reference gene primer amplification. TCRdb's copy holds only in-frame clones and misses some; the assay was immunoSEQ multiplex PCR. Clone size and V and J calls were adopted from that table, with D and trimming inferred from the DNA. Of 190,000 or so clones in the sample, around four fifths were seen once. The V segment lost 5 bases and the J segment 11 bases; nucleotides outside the gene matches: 8. Per the germline V gene, CDR1 is SEHNR and CDR2 is FQNEAQ (reference sequence). This CDR3 is 15 amino acids long.

The origin of this receptor is a man aged 45 to 65 with active or convalescent COVID-19. This chain joins TRBV7-9 and TRBJ2-1; 14 positions match TRBD2. Material: peripheral blood. The CDR3 region is CASSPGTSGSGKQFF. DNA of the CDR3: TGTGCCAGCAGCCCCGGGACTAGCGGGAGCGGAAAGCAGTTCTTC.